A selection of T cell receptor beta chains follows, all from one sample in a study of cytomegalovirus exposure and HLA in healthy donors. Only in-frame clones appear in the TCRdb table, and some are missing; sequencing was by immunoSEQ multiplex PCR. The sample carries 120,000 or so clones, about 80% recorded once. Sequencing was carried out using PBMCs. These receptors came from a woman aged 50 to 60 in good health and CMV-seropositive. Each CDR3 is given with its conserved first and last residue. Each record gives: clone size, V gene, J gene, D gene, CDR3 DNA, CDR3 protein. A D gene is named only where the DNA matches it firmly. Some rows have no size entry. The others give once, few or many, or a class for an expanded clone.

>NA|TRBV2|TRBJ2-7|TRBD2
TGTGCCAGCAGAGGGACTACATACGAGCAGTACTTC
CASRGTTYEQYF
>NA|TRBV7-2|TRBJ1-1|TRBD1
TGTGCCAGCAGCTTCCTGCCGACAGGGATGGAAGCTTTCTTT
CASSFLPTGMEAFF
>NA|TRBV6-5|TRBJ2-3|TRBD2
TGTGCCAGCTGGCGGGAGGCATCCACAGATACGCAGTATTTT
CASWREASTDTQYF
>NA|TRBV5-5|TRBJ2-7|TRBD2
TGTGCCAGCACGGTGACAAGCGGGAGTTACGAGCAGTACTTC
CASTVTSGSYEQYF
>NA|TRBV30|TRBJ2-1|TRBD2
TGTGCCTGGAGACTAGCGGGAGTAAATGAGCAGTTCTTC
CAWRLAGVNEQFF
>NA|TRBV6-1|TRBJ1-1|NA
TGTGCCAGTACAGGGCACACTGAAGCTTTCTTT
CASTGHTEAFF
>NA|TRBV27|TRBJ2-3|NA
TGTGCCAGCAGTTCGTCTCCCCCAACGGACTATAGCACAGATACGCAGTATTTT
CASSSSPPTDYSTDTQYF
>NA|TRBV11-1|TRBJ1-1|TRBD1
TGTGCCAGCAGCTTCACAGGGGTGAACACTGAAGCTTTCTTT
CASSFTGVNTEAFF
>NA|TRBV9|TRBJ1-2|TRBD1
TGTGCCAGCAGCGTATCAGGGGGCTATGGCTACACCTTC
CASSVSGGYGYTF
>once|TRBV6-5|TRBJ1-2|NA
TGTGCCAGCAGTTACCTGACAGGTCTTTCGGGGGGCTACACCTTC
CASSYLTGLSGGYTF
>NA|TRBV13|TRBJ2-7|NA
TGTGCCAGCAGCCTCGGGGAAATCTCCTACGAGCAGTACTTC
CASSLGEISYEQYF
>NA|TRBV27|TRBJ2-1|TRBD2
TGTGCCAGCAGTTTCGCGGGGGGAGGCTACAATGAGCAGTTCTTC
CASSFAGGGYNEQFF